This T cell receptor (beta chain) derives from a study of blood T cells in healthy people across ages. PCR was performed a second time for about 7 to 12 cycles using a sample-barcoded 5' primer and a J-beta primer mix. Each CDR3 protein is one row after TCRdb ran MiXCR on the 5' RACE reads. This sample has roughly 1.5 million distinct CDR3 sequences, with approximately 42% found just once. Donors were healthy Caucasian individuals from Russia aged about 6 to 95. The CDR3 loop spans 15 amino acids. Trimming removed 2 bases from V and 4 bases from J; junction bases left unmatched: 8. Germline V gives CDR1 MNHEY, CDR2 SMNVEV (reference sequence).

The clonotype was recovered from a woman between 18 and 29 years old in good health. Sequenced sample: blood. The chain couples TRBV27 to TRBJ2-7; 7 bases line up with TRBD1. CDR3 coding DNA: TGTGCCAGCAGTTTAAGGGGACAGCCAGGATACGAGCAGTACTTC. Translated, it gives CASSLRGQPGYEQYF.